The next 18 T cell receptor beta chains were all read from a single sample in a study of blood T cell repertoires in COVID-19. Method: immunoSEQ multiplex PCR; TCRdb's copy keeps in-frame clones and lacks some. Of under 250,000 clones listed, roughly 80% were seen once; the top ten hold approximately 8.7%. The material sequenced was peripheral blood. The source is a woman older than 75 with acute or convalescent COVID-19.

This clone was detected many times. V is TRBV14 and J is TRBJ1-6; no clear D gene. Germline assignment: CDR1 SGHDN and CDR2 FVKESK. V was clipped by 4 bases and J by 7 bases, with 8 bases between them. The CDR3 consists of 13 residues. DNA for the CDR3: TGTGCCAGCAGCCTTAGAAAGAATTCACCCCTCCACTTT. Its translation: CASSLRKNSPLHF.

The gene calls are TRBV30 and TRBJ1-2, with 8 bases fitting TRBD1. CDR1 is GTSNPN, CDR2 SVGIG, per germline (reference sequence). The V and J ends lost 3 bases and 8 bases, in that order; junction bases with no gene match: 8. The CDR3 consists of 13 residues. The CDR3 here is CAWRGRRGQGYTF. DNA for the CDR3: TGTGCCTGGAGAGGTCGCAGGGGGCAAGGCTACACCTTC.

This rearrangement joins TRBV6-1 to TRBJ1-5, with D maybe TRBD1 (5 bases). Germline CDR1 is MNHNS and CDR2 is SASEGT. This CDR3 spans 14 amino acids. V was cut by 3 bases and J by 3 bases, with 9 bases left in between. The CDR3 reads CASSDGGVNQPQHF. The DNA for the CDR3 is TGTGCCAGCAGTGACGGGGGGGTCAATCAGCCCCAGCATTTT.

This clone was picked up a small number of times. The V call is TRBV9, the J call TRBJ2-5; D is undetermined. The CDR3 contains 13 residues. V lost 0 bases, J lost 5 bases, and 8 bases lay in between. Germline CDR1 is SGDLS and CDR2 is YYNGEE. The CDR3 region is CASSVELRETQYF. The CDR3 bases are TGTGCCAGCAGCGTAGAGTTGAGGGAGACCCAGTACTTC.

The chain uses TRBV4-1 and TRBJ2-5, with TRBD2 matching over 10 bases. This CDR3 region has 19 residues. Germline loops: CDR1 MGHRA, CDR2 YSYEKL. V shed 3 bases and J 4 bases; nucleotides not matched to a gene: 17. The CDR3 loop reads CASSQAIRGAGGPTETQYF. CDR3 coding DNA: TGCGCCAGCAGCCAGGCCATAAGGGGAGCGGGGGGGCCCACAGAGACCCAGTACTTC.

CDR3 region: CASSPGTTTDTQYF. CDR3 nucleotide sequence: TGTGCCAGCAGCCCCGGGACAACCACAGATACGCAGTATTTT. The gene calls are TRBV11-2 and TRBJ2-3; the D gene is possibly TRBD1 (6 bases). Germline lookup yields CDR1 SGHAT and CDR2 FQNNGV. The V and J ends lost 5 bases and 2 bases respectively, with 11 bases between them. The CDR3 contains 14 residues.

CDR3: CASQYQGAAGNEQFF. As DNA, the CDR3 is TGTGCCAGCCAGTATCAGGGGGCCGCAGGGAATGAGCAGTTCTTC. V is TRBV6-5 and J is TRBJ2-1, with 8 bases matching TRBD1. Germline V gene sequence: CDR1 MNHEY, CDR2 SVGAGI. CDR3 length: 15 amino acids. Trimming took 8 bases from V and 7 from J; bases not matched to a gene: 13.

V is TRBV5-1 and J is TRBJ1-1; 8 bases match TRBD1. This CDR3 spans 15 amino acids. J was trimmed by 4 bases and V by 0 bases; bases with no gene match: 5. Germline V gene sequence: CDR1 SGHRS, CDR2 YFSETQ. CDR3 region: CASSLVTGAGTEAFF. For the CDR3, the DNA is TGCGCCAGCAGCTTGGTGACAGGGGCGGGCACTGAAGCTTTCTTT.

The CDR3 spells CASSPSGNTEAFF. The DNA for the CDR3 is TGTGCCAGCAGCCCCTCGGGAAACACTGAAGCTTTCTTT. The chain has TRBV28 and TRBJ1-1, with unresolved D. With 6 bases removed from V and 2 bases from J, the gap between germline ends came to 10 bases. The length of the CDR3 is 13 residues. The germline gives CDR1 MDHEN, CDR2 SYDVKM.

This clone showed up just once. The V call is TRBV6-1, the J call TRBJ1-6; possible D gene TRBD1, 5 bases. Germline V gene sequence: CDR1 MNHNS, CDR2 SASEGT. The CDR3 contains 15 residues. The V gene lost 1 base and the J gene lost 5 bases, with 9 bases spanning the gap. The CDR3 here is CASSEGAGNNSPLHF. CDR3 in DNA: TGTGCCAGCAGTGAAGGGGCAGGGAATAATTCACCCCTCCACTTT.

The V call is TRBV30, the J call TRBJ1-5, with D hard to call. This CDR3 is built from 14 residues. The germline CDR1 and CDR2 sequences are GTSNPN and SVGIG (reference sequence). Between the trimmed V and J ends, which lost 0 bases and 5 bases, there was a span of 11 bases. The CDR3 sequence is CAWSVRDWDQPQHF. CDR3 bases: TGTGCCTGGAGTGTACGAGACTGGGATCAGCCCCAGCATTTT.

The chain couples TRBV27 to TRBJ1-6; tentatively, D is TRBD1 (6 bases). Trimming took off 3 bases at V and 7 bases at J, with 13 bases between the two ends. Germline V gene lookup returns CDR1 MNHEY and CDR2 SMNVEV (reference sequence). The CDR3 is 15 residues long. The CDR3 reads CASSFRAGVNSPLHF. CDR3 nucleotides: TGTGCCAGCAGTTTTAGGGCAGGGGTGAATTCACCCCTCCACTTT.

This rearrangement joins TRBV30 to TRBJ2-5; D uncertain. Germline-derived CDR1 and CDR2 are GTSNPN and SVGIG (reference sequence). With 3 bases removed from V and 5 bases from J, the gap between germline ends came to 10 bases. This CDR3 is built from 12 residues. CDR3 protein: CAWSLRAETQYF. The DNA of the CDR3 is TGTGCCTGGAGCCTCCGCGCCGAGACCCAGTACTTC.

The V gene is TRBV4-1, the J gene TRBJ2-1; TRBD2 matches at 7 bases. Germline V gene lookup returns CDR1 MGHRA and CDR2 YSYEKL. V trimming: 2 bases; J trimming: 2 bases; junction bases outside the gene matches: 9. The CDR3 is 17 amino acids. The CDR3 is CASSQPRTRTTYNEQFF. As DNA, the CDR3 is TGCGCCAGCAGCCAACCTAGGACTAGAACCACCTACAATGAGCAGTTCTTC.

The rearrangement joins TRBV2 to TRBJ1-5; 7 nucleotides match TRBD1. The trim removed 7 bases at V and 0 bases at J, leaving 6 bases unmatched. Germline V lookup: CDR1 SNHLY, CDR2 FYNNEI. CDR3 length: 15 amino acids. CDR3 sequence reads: CASTDRVNSNQPQHF. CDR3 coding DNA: TGTGCCAGCACAGACAGGGTCAATAGCAATCAGCCCCAGCATTTT.

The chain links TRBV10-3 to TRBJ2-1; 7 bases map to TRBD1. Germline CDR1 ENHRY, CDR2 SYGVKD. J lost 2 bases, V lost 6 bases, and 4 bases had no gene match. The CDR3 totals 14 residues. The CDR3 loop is CAIRGDSTYNEQFF. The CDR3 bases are TGTGCCATCAGAGGGGACAGCACCTACAATGAGCAGTTCTTC.

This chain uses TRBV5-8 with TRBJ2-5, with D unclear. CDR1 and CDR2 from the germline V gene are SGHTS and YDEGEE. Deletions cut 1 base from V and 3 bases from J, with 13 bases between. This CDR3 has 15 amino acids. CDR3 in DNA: TGTGCCAGCAGCTTGACCCATAGCAGAAAAGAGACCCAGTACTTC. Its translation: CASSLTHSRKETQYF.

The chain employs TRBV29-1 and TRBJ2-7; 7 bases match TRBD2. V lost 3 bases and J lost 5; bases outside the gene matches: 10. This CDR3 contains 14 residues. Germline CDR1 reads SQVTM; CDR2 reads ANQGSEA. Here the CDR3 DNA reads TGCAGCGTTGATCGATCGGGGGGATCCAACGAGCAGTACTTC. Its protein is CSVDRSGGSNEQYF.